Reported below is one T cell receptor beta chain. Its antigen is not known. Clones were sequenced by immunoSEQ multiplex PCR, and TCRdb holds only the in-frame ones, with some missing. The top ten clones hold about 0.73% of a sample with under 65,000 clones, 80% to 90% of them seen once. The sample belongs to a study of OX40 agonist ivuxolimab in advanced cancers. About the research overall: It was permissible to have had prior anti-PD-1, anti-PD-L1 or anti-CTLA-4 therapy, and about 40% had some. Study-wide points: At 0.1 to 3.0 mg/kg, clonal expansion of CD4+ and CD8+ blood T cells had occurred by week 6.

Germline-derived CDR1 and CDR2 are KGHSH and LQKENI. The CDR3 is 14 residues long. Trimming took 3 bases from V and 4 from J, leaving 10 bases between them. Blood was sampled at baseline, cycle 4 day 1, and cycle 7 day 1. The sequence was collected from an adult with an advanced solid tumor such as melanoma, head and neck, liver or kidney cancer. The chain links TRBV18 to TRBJ1-5; D call uncertain. The input for sequencing was CD4+ or CD8+ T cells sorted from blood, taken in a trial of the OX40 agonist ivuxolimab. CDR3 DNA: TGTGCCAGCTCACCCCCGACTTCTAATCAGCCCCAGCATTTT. Amino acids: CASSPPTSNQPQHF.